This T cell receptor beta chain was sequenced for a study of PD-L1 blockade in urothelial cancer. Overall study context: Beginning at some point between 2014 and 2015, patients received atezolizumab, given as 1,200 mg intravenously every 3 weeks. Blood was evaluated 3 weeks (second dose) and 6 weeks after therapy began.

This clone occurred once. The method was immunoSEQ multiplex PCR; TCRdb's version includes in-frame clones alone and lacks a portion of them. The data show around 66,000 clones, around four fifths seen once. Time point given: pretreatment peripheral blood. The study enrolled patients with locally advanced or metastatic urothelial carcinoma. Material: PBMCs, obtained around atezolizumab (anti-PD-L1) treatment. The TCR comes from a man in his 70s with urothelial cancer.

The CDR3 here is CSVDGTGGPRTQYF. The CDR3 region has the DNA TGCAGCGTTGACGGGACGGGAGGGCCGCGGACGCAGTATTTT. This chain joins TRBV29-1 and TRBJ2-3; 8 bases align to TRBD2. The CDR3 runs 14 residues. The germline gives CDR1 SQVTM, CDR2 ANQGSEA. Unmatched junction bases numbered 11, after V lost 3 bases and J lost 9 bases.